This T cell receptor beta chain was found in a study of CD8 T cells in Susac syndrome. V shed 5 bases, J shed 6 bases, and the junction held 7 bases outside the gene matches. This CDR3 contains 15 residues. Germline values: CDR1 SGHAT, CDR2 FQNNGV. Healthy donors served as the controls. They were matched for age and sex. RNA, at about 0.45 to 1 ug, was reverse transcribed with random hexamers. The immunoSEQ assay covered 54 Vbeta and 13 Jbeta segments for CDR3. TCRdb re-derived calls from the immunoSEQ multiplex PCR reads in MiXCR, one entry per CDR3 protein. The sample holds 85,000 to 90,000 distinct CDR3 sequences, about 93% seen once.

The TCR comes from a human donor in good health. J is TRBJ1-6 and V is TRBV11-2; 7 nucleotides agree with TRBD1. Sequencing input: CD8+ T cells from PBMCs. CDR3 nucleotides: TGTGCCAGCAGCAACTCCGGGACAGTTAATTCACCCCTCCACTTT. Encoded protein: CASSNSGTVNSPLHF.